The clone carrying this T cell receptor (beta chain) appeared a few times. As it was prepared, the TCRbeta library received unique molecular identifiers. TCRdb re-called the PCR reads through MiXCR, storing one row per CDR3 protein. The profile covers roughly 500,000 distinct CDR3 sequences, with around 16% appearing a single time and approximately 3% taken by the ten largest. The V gene's germline CDR1 is MNHNS and CDR2 SASEGT. Trimming removed 4 bases at V and 3 bases at J, with 16 bases between. The CDR3 has 15 residues. These data come from a study of T-cell reconstitution after alpha-beta-depleted transplantation in children.

The sample consisted of PBMCs from the stem cell graft donor, taken from the stem cell graft. The sequence was obtained from a human donor who donated a stem cell graft to a child with acute lymphoblastic leukemia. The chain recombines TRBV6-1 with TRBJ2-7; D uncertain. Here the CDR3 reads CASSGRSLSGYEQYF. For the CDR3, the DNA is TGTGCCAGCAGTGGACGGTCGTTATCCGGCTACGAGCAGTACTTC.